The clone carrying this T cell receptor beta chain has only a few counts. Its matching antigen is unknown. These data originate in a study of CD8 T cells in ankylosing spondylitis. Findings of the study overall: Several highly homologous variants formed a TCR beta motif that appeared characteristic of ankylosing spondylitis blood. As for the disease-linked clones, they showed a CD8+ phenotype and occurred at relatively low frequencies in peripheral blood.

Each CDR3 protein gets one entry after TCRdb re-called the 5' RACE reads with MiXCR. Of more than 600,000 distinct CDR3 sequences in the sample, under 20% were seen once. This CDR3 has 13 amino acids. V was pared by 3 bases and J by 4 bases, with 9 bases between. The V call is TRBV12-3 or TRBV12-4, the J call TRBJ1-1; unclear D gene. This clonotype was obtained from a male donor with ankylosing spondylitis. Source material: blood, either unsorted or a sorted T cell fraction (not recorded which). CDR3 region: CASSFSRGTEAFF. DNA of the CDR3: TGTGCCAGCAGTTTCTCTCGAGGCACTGAAGCTTTCTTT.